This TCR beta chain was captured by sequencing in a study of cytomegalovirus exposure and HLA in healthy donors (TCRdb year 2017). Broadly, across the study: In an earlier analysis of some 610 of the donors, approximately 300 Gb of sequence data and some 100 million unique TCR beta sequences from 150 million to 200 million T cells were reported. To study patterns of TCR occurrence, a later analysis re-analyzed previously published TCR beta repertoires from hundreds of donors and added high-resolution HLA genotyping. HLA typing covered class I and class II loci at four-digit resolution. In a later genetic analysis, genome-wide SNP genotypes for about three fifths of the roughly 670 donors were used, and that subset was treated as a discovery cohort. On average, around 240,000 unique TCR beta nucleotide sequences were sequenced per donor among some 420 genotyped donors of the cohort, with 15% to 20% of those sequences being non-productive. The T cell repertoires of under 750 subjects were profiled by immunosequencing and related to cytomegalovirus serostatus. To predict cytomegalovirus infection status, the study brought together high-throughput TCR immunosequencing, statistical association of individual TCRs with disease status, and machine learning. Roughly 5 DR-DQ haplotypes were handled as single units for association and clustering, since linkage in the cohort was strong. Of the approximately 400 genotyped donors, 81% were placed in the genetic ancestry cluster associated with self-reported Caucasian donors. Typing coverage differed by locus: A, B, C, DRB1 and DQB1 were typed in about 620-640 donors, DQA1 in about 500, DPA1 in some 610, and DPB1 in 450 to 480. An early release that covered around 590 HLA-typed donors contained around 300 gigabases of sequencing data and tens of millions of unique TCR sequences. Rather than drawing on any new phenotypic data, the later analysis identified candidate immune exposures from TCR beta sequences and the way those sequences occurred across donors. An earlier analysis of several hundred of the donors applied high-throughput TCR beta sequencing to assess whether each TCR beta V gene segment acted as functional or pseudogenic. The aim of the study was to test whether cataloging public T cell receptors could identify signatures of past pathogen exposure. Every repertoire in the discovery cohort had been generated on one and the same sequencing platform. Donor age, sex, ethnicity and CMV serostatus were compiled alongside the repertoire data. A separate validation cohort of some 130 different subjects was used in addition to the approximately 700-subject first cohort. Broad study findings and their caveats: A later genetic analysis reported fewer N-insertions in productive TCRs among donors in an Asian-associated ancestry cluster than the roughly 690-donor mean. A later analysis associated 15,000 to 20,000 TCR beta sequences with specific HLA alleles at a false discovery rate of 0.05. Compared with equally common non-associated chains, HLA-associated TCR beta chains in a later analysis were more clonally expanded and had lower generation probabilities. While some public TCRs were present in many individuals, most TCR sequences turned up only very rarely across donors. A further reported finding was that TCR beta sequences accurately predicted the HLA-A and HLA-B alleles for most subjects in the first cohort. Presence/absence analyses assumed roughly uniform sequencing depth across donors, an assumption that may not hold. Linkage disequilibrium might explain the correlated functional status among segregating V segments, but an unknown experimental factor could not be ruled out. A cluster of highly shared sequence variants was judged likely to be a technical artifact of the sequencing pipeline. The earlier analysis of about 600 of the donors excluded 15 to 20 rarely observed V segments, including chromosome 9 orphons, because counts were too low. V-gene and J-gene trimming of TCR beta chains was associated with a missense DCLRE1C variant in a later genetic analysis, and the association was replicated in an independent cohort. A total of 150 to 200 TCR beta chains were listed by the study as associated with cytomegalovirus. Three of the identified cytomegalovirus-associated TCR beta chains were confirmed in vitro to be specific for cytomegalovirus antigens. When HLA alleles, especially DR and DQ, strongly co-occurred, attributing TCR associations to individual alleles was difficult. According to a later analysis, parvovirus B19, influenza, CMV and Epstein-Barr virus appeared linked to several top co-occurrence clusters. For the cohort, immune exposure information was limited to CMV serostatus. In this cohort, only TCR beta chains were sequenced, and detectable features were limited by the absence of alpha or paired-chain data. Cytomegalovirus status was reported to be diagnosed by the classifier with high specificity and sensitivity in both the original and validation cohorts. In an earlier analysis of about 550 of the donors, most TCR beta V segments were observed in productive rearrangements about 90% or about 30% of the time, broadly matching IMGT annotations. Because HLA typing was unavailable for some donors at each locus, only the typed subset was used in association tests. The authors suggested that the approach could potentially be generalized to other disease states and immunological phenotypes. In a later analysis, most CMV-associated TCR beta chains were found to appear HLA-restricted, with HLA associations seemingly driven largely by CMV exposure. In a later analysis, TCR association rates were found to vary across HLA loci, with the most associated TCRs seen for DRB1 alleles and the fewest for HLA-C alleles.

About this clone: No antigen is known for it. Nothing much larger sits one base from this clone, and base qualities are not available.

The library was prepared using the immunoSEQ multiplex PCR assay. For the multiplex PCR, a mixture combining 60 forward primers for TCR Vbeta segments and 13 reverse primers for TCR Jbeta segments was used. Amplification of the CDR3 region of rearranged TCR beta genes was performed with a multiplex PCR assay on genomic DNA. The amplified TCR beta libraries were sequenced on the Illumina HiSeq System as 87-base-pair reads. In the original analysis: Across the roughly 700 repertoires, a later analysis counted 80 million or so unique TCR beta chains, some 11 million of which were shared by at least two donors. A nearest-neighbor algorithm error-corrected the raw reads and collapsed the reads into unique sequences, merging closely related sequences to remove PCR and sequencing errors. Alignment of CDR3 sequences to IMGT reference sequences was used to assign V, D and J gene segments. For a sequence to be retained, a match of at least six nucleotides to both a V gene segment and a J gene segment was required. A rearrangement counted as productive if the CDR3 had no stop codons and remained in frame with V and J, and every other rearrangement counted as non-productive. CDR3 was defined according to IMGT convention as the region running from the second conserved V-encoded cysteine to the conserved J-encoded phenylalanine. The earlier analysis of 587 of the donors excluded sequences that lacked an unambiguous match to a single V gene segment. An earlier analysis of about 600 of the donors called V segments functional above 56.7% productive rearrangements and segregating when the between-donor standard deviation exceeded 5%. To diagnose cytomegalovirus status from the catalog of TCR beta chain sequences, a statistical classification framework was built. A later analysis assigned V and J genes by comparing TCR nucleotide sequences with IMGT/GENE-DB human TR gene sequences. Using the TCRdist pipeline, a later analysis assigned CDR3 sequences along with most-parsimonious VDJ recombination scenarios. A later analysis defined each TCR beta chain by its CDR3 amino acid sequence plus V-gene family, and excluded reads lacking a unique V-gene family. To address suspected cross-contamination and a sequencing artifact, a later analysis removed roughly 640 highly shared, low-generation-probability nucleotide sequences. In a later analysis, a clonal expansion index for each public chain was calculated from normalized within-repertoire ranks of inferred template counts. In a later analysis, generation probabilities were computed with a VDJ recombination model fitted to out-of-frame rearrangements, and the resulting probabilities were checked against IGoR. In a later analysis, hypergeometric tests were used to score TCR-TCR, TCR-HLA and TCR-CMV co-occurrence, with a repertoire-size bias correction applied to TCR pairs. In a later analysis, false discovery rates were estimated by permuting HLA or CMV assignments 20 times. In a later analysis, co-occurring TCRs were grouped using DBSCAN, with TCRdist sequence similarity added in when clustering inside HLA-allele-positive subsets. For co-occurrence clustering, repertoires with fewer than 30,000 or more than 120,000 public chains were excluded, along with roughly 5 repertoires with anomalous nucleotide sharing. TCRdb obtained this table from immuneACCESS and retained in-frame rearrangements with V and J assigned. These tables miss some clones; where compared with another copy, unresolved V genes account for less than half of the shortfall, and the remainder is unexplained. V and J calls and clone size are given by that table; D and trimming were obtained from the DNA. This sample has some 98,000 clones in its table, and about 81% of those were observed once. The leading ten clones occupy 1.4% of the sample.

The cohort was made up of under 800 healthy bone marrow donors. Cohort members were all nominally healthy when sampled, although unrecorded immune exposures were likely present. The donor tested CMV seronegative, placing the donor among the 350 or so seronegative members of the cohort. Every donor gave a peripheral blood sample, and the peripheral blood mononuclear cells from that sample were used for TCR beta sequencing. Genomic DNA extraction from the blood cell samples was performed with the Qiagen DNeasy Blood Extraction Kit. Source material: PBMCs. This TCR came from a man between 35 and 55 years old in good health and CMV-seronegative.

The sequenced DNA: TGTGCCAGCAGCCCCTTTTCTAATCAGCCCCAGCATTTT. Translated, it reads CASSPFSNQPQHF. The V and J genes are TRBV5-8 and TRBJ1-5; a confident D gene designation cannot be given. From its cysteine to its phenylalanine, the CDR3 spans 13 amino acids. The only DNA kept is the CDR3, 39 bases in frame from the first base. Taken from the germline V gene, the CDR1 and CDR2 loops are SGHTS and YDEGEE. V is clipped by 4 bases and J by 4 bases, and the sequence between their germline boundaries is 9 bases long.